Below, 25 T cell receptor beta chains from the same sample are listed, as sequenced in a study of blood T cell repertoires in COVID-19. Assay used: immunoSEQ multiplex PCR; TCRdb lists only in-frame clones, some missing. Of 150,000 to 250,000 clones listed, about 90% were seen once; the top ten hold approximately 2.1%. Sequenced: PBMCs or T cells enriched from blood (not recorded which). The receptors shown here come from a woman in her twenties or thirties who had recovered from COVID-19.

The sample holds one count of this clone. The rearrangement uses TRBV30 and TRBJ1-3, with TRBD1 matching over 9 bases. The CDR3 contains 14 residues. CDR1 and CDR2 from the germline V gene are GTSNPN and SVGIG (reference sequence). V trimming: 3 bases; J trimming: 4 bases; junction bases outside the gene matches: 4. CDR3 sequence: CAWSRGQGGNTIYF. The CDR3, as DNA: TGTGCCTGGAGCCGGGGACAGGGAGGAAACACCATATATTTT.

The V call is TRBV4-1, the J call TRBJ1-2; D may be TRBD1 (6 bases). Germline CDR1 reads MGHRA; CDR2 reads YSYEKL. The V end was cut by 1 base, the J end by 8 bases, with 17 bases between. The CDR3 has 15 amino acids. The CDR3 nucleotides read TGCGCCAGCAGCCAAGGGATGACAGGACGGGGCGGCTACACCTTC. Its translation is CASSQGMTGRGGYTF.

The V gene is TRBV2, the J gene TRBJ2-2, with D unresolved. Germline V gene data show CDR1 as SNHLY and CDR2 as FYNNEI. Trimming stripped 4 bases from V and 4 bases from J, with 7 bases between. This CDR3 region has 13 residues. The CDR3 spells CASSAGLTGELFF. In DNA, the CDR3 is TGTGCCAGCAGTGCAGGCCTCACCGGGGAGCTGTTTTTT.

The V call is TRBV9, the J call TRBJ1-2; tentatively, D is TRBD1 (5 bases). V was pared by 0 bases and J by 8 bases, with 14 bases between. The CDR3 is 14 amino acids. The germline V gene encodes CDR1 SGDLS and CDR2 YYNGEE. In DNA form, the CDR3 reads TGTGCCAGCAGCGTAGTAGCCGGGACTCAGGGCTACACCTTC. It encodes CASSVVAGTQGYTF.

CDR3 in amino acids: CATSRAGSYNEQFF. CDR3 in DNA: TGTGCCACCAGCAGAGCAGGCTCCTACAATGAGCAGTTCTTC. The gene calls are TRBV15 and TRBJ2-1; D not resolved. Germline V gives CDR1 LNHNV, CDR2 YYDKDF (reference sequence). The CDR3 is made up of 14 amino acids. The germline V and J ends were trimmed by 1 base and 0 bases, with 4 bases remaining between them.

V usage is TRBV24-1 and J usage is TRBJ2-2, with TRBD2 identical over 7 bases. Unmatched junction bases numbered 7, after V lost 4 bases and J lost 3 bases. Germline V gene lookup returns CDR1 KGHDR and CDR2 SFDVKD. The CDR3 is 16 amino acids. The DNA for the CDR3 is TGTGCCACCAGTGAGGCTAGCGGACTTCACACCGGGGAGCTGTTTTTT. Its protein product is CATSEASGLHTGELFF.

The V and J genes are TRBV11-2 and TRBJ1-5; a possible D gene is TRBD1 (6 bases). Germline CDR1 is SGHAT and CDR2 is FQNNGV. Deletions cut 5 bases from V and 7 bases from J, with 12 bases between. The CDR3 covers 13 residues. This CDR3 is CASSPTGGQPQHF. For the CDR3, the DNA is TGTGCCAGCAGCCCGACAGGAGGCCAGCCCCAGCATTTT.

V and J are TRBV6-5 and TRBJ1-5, with TRBD1 as a possible D gene (5 bases). CDR1 and CDR2 from the germline V gene are MNHEY and SVGAGI. CDR3 size: 15 residues. Trimming took off 7 bases at V and 0 bases at J, with 13 bases between the two ends. CDR3 sequence (DNA): TGTGCCAGCACCCAGGGAGGTTATAGCAATCAGCCCCAGCATTTT. Its protein is CASTQGGYSNQPQHF.

J is TRBJ2-1 and V is TRBV7-3; 7 nucleotides line up with TRBD1. The length of the CDR3 is 12 residues. V trimming: 5 bases; J trimming: 9 bases; junction bases outside the gene matches: 4. Germline-derived CDR1 and CDR2 are SGHTA and FQGTGA. CDR3 amino acids: CASSRTGLEQFF. The CDR3 nucleotides are TGTGCCAGCAGCCGGACAGGCCTTGAGCAGTTCTTC.

The rearrangement links TRBV6-4 to TRBJ2-7, with D tentatively TRBD1 (6 bases). CDR1 is MRHNA, CDR2 SNTAGT, per germline. V shed 5 bases and J shed 0 bases, with 11 bases lying between them. This CDR3 comprises 14 residues. As DNA, the CDR3 is TGTGCCAGCAGTAGGGACACCAGCTCCTACGAGCAGTACTTC. This translates into CASSRDTSSYEQYF.

The chain's CDR3 is CASSEALTVTNYGYTF. The CDR3 region has the DNA TGTGCCAGCAGTGAAGCGCTTACAGTTACTAACTATGGCTACACCTTC. The chain links TRBV6-1 to TRBJ1-2; D not certain. The CDR3 extends over 16 amino acids. Germline CDR1 is MNHNS and CDR2 is SASEGT. V shed 0 bases and J shed 0 bases, with 11 bases lying between them.

The chain carries TRBV30 and TRBJ2-1, with TRBD2 identical over 7 bases. Unmatched junction bases numbered 6, after V lost 0 bases and J lost 4 bases. Germline V gives CDR1 GTSNPN, CDR2 SVGIG (reference sequence). The CDR3 has 15 amino acids. DNA of the CDR3: TGTGCCTGGAGTGTCTTCGGGCGGGAGTACAATGAGCAGTTCTTC. Its translation is CAWSVFGREYNEQFF.

The CDR3 is CASSLSRDGLTDTQYF. As DNA, the CDR3 is TGTGCCAGCTCACTTTCCCGGGACGGACTAACAGATACGCAGTATTTT. The rearrangement uses TRBV18 and TRBJ2-3; the D gene is possibly TRBD2 (6 bases). The CDR3 loop spans 16 amino acids. CDR1 and CDR2 from the germline V gene are KGHSH and LQKENI. V dropped 4 bases and J dropped 3 bases, with 17 bases sitting between them.

The genes are TRBV4-1 and TRBJ1-3, with 9 bases identical to TRBD1. Per the germline V gene, CDR1 is MGHRA and CDR2 is YSYEKL. V dropped 6 bases and J dropped 7; count of bases not matched to a gene: 7. CDR3 length: 14 amino acids. In DNA form, the CDR3 reads TGCGCCAGCAGGAGGGACAGGGCAGGGAACACCATATATTTT. It yields the protein CASRRDRAGNTIYF.

The chain couples TRBV4-3 to TRBJ1-2, with D tentatively TRBD1 (5 bases). The CDR3 contains 14 residues. The V end was cut by 1 base, the J end by 2 bases, with 8 bases between. Looked up from germline, CDR1 is LGHNA and CDR2 is YSLEER. CDR3 residues: CASSQGNRNYGYTF. In nucleotides, the CDR3 is TGCGCCAGCAGCCAAGGTAACAGGAACTATGGCTACACCTTC.

The rearrangement joins TRBV2 to TRBJ2-1; TRBD2 agrees at 13 bases. Trimming took 6 bases from V and 9 from J; bases not matched to a gene: 8. This CDR3 has 15 amino acids. Looked up from germline, CDR1 is SNHLY and CDR2 is FYNNEI. In DNA form, the CDR3 reads TGTGCCAGCAGAGAACTAGCGGGAGGGGCTGGTGAGCAGTTCTTC. Residues: CASRELAGGAGEQFF.

V gene TRBV7-3 combines with J gene TRBJ2-2; D might be TRBD2 (6 bases). Germline V gene data show CDR1 as SGHTA and CDR2 as FQGTGA. V lost 3 bases and J lost 5, with 7 bases in between. The CDR3 is 13 amino acids. Here the CDR3 DNA reads TGTGCCAGCAGCTTTAGCGGAACCGGGGAGCTGTTTTTT. It translates to CASSFSGTGELFF. Full variable domain (rest looked up from reference TRBV7-3 and TRBJ2-2): GAGVSQTPSNKVTEKGKYVELRCDPISGHTALYWYRQSLGQGPEFLIYFQGTGAADDSGLPNDRFFAVRPEGSVSTLKIQRTERGDSAVYLCASSFSGTGELFFGEGSRLTVL.

This clone was found a few times. The CDR3 nucleotides are TGTGCCAGTAGTATCAGGGGACGGGGCTACACCTTC. It is translated as CASSIRGRGYTF. V is TRBV19 and J is TRBJ1-2; D perhaps matches TRBD1 (6 bases). CDR3 length equals 12 residues. Trimming shortened V by 3 bases and J by 8 bases, and 10 bases separated the two germline ends. In germline, CDR1 is LNHDA, CDR2 SQIVND (reference sequence).

This clone has more than one count but fewer than ten. The junction shows a germline mismatch at one end, possibly a read error. The chain couples TRBV6-5 to TRBJ1-5; 7 nucleotides agree with TRBD1. The germline gives CDR1 MNHEY, CDR2 SVGAGI. This CDR3 contains 13 residues. This CDR3 reads CAGTTGPYQPQHF. The CDR3, as DNA: TGTGCCGGGACGACAGGGCCTTATCAACCCCAGCATTTT.

This clone came up once. The chain has TRBV6-5 and TRBJ1-2; D is uncertain. V gave up 6 bases and J gave up 1 base, with 9 bases separating them. Per germline, CDR1 MNHEY and CDR2 SVGAGI. The CDR3 runs to 13 residues. The CDR3 DNA reads as TGTGCCAGCAGACCGGGAGTTAACTATGGCTACACCTTC. Translation: CASRPGVNYGYTF.

The chain has TRBV20-1 and TRBJ2-1; 8 bases are a match to TRBD1. Losses at the gene ends were 8 bases for V and 6 bases for J; bases not matched to a gene: 3. Germline values: CDR1 DFQATT, CDR2 SNEGSKA (reference sequence). The CDR3 is 11 residues long. The CDR3 here is CSPGQGNEQFF. CDR3 DNA sequence: TGCAGTCCTGGACAGGGCAATGAGCAGTTCTTC.

The J gene is TRBJ2-1, the V gene TRBV7-9; 7 nucleotides agree with TRBD1. CDR3 length: 16 residues. The germline gives CDR1 SEHNR, CDR2 FQNEAQ (reference sequence). With 5 bases clipped from V and 0 bases from J, the junction kept 7 bases outside the gene matches. CDR3 coding DNA: TGTGCCAGCAGCCCCACGACAGGGACCTCCTACAATGAGCAGTTCTTC. It encodes CASSPTTGTSYNEQFF. Supplemented by reference TRBV7-9 and TRBJ2-1, the full variable domain reads DTGVSQNPRHKITKRGQNVTFRCDPISEHNRLYWYRQTLGQGPEFLTYFQNEAQLEKSRLLSDRFSAERPKGSFSTLEIQRTEQGDSAMYLCASSPTTGTSYNEQFFGPGTRLTVL.

V gene TRBV9 combines with J gene TRBJ1-5; D remains ambiguous. The CDR3 sequence is 15 residues long. Trimming shortened V by 0 bases and J by 0 bases, and 7 bases separated the two germline ends. CDR1 SGDLS and CDR2 YYNGEE come from the germline V gene. The CDR3 loop is CASSVGGSSNQPQHF. The CDR3, as DNA: TGTGCCAGCAGCGTAGGTGGCAGTAGCAATCAGCCCCAGCATTTT.

The chain employs TRBV18 and TRBJ2-3; possibly TRBD1 for D (6 bases). The germline CDR1 and CDR2 sequences are KGHSH and LQKENI. This CDR3 has 14 amino acids. The ends were cut back, 0 bases at V and 9 bases at J, with 13 bases in the middle. The CDR3 DNA follows: TGTGCCAGCTCACCACCGGGGACCCAGGGGACGCAGTATTTT. Its translation: CASSPPGTQGTQYF.

The rearrangement joins TRBV25-1 to TRBJ1-1; D ambiguous. The CDR3 has 17 amino acids. Germline-derived CDR1 and CDR2 are MGHDK and SYGVNS. Trimming removed 0 bases at V and 4 bases at J, with 18 bases between. The CDR3 coding sequence is TGTGCCAGCAGTGAATATAGGTCGACGGGCGGGTCCACTGAAGCTTTCTTT. Protein: CASSEYRSTGGSTEAFF.